These 4 T cell receptor beta chains were all obtained from the same sample, sequenced in a study of response to subunit inactivated influenza vaccine. TCRdb analysed the RT-PCR reads with MiXCR anew, one entry per CDR3 protein. The data show 500,000 to 600,000 distinct CDR3 sequences, 7.6% seen once. The starting material was PBMCs from blood, obtained about 24 months after vaccination. The receptors stem from a man aged 45 to 75 who received an inactivated influenza vaccine.

The rearrangement uses TRBV20-1 and TRBJ2-1; 7 bases fit TRBD1. The germline CDR1 and CDR2 sequences are DFQATT and SNEGSKA (reference sequence). The CDR3 is made up of 15 amino acids. The trim removed 3 bases at V and 8 bases at J, leaving 13 bases unmatched. The CDR3 coding sequence is TGCAGTGCTAGGAGCCCTAGACAGGGTCACTATGAGCAGTTCTTC. The encoded protein is CSARSPRQGHYEQFF.

Concerning this clonotype itself: An end of the junction does not agree with germline; a read error may underlie this. The gene calls are TRBV4-3 and TRBJ2-2; tentative D call: TRBD2 (6 bases). In germline, CDR1 is LGHNA, CDR2 YSLEER. This CDR3 region has 16 residues. Written as DNA, the CDR3 is TGCGCCAGCAGTCAAGGAAGTCTGGGACTCACCGGGGAGCTGTTTTTT. The encoded protein is CASSQGSLGLTGELFF.

The V call is TRBV4-2, the J call TRBJ1-3; D possibly corresponds to TRBD1 (6 bases). CDR1 and CDR2 from the germline V gene are LGHNA and YNFKEQ. The CDR3 has 17 amino acids. V shed 0 bases and J shed 2 bases, with 14 bases lying between them. CDR3 in amino acids: CASSQEGGKEAGNTIYF. CDR3 sequence (DNA): TGTGCCAGCAGCCAAGAAGGGGGTAAGGAGGCTGGAAACACCATATATTTT.

The sample holds many counts of this clonotype. The chain couples TRBV6-1 to TRBJ1-5; 7 bases fit TRBD1. V trimming: 6 bases; J trimming: 2 bases; junction bases outside the gene matches: 10. There are 16 residues in the CDR3. Looked up from germline, CDR1 is MNHNS and CDR2 is SASEGT. The CDR3 loop is CASRTTTGVGNQPQHF. DNA of the CDR3: TGTGCCAGCAGAACCACTACAGGGGTGGGCAATCAGCCCCAGCATTTT.